The entry below gives a single TCR beta chain sequence along with its context. This clonotype was counted between two and nine times. The specificity of this receptor is unknown. Base-call qualities are not available, and no considerably larger clone is one nucleotide away. These data come from a study of T-cell memory formation after mild COVID-19 (dated by TCRdb to about 2021). Context from the whole study: TCR sequence clusters from the two donors were largely donor specific. In two donors, T-cell clones that expanded and contracted after mild COVID-19 were followed by sequencing TCRalpha and TCRbeta repertoires longitudinally. The cohort comprised two young, previously healthy adult volunteers, one female and one male. Results and caveats for the whole study, not just this receptor: Contracting CD4+ clones were located mainly in the CM and EM memory subsets, whereas CD8+ clones were found to be enriched in EMRA. Only a couple of mild cases were covered by the study, and larger cohorts that include severe cases with pre-infection samples were considered necessary. Whether the second-wave clones peaking on day 37 were SARS-CoV-2 specific was not confirmed. Balanced CD4/CD8 phenotypes were observed for clones contracting from day 15 to 85, whereas a bias towards CD4+ was observed for a second wave of clones expanding from day 15 to 37. Some responding clones were detected in pre-infection memory, suggesting pre-existing cross-reactive memory T cells joined the SARS-CoV-2 response.

Ficoll-Paque density gradient centrifugation was the method used to isolate PBMCs. Looking up the germline V gene yields CDR1 MGHRA and CDR2 YSYEKL. Counted from cysteine to phenylalanine, this CDR3 has 18 amino acids. This entry keeps only the CDR3 DNA: 54 bases, framed from base 1. V has 4 bases trimmed and J has 0 bases trimmed; junction bases matching no gene number 10. TCRdb names Illumina NovaSeq 6000 as the instrument used. TCRalpha and TCRbeta cDNA libraries were constructed by 5'RACE with constant-segment primers, with sample barcodes and unique molecular identifiers being introduced. RNA was extracted from every sample with Trizol reagent. The libraries were amplified in two PCR steps, and the second step added a second sample barcode and Illumina TruSeq adapters. Sequencing of the libraries was done on an Illumina NovaSeq, producing 2 x 150 bp paired-end reads. The published analysis was carried out like this. The reads were demultiplexed and collapsed into UMI-guided consensus sequences using migec v1.2.7. Using mixcr v2.1.11, UMI consensuses were aligned to TRA and TRB V and J templates and then assembled into clonotypes. Expanded or contracted clonotypes were those called significant by both edgeR and NoisET, with noise models trained on biological replicates. edgeR calls used a false discovery rate-adjusted p below 0.01 and a log2 fold-change threshold of 1. As an exploratory analysis of dynamics, max-normalized trajectories of the 1000 most abundant clonotypes were examined by PCA with hierarchical clustering. Separately sequenced CD4+ and CD8+ repertoires were used to assign a CD4 or CD8 phenotype to each responding clone. The public reads were reprocessed in TCRdb via fastp at Q25 and MiXCR, keeping in-frame beta chains. Each CDR3 protein appears once, grouped with its most common genes and DNA. For this entry, the V and J calls and clone size follow TCRdb and not the study's own pipeline. Counted in this sample were about 560,000 distinct CDR3 sequences; roughly 17% of them appeared once. The ten largest account for about 8.6% of the sample.

This receptor was taken from an adult woman who had mild COVID-19 (a few samples of this study predate the infection). The sample titles of this study are shuffled in the database, so cell type and time point are left out; the donor was told from shared clones. The chain employs TRBV4-1 and TRBJ2-3; 10 of the junction bases match TRBD2. The specimen was PBMCs or a T cell subset sorted from them (not recorded which). CDR3 reads: CASSRAGGLAASTDTQYF. The sequenced DNA is TGCGCCAGCAGCCGAGCGGGAGGACTAGCGGCTAGCACAGATACGCAGTATTTT.